This T cell receptor (beta chain) stems from a study of blood T cell repertoires in COVID-19. Across the whole study: Samples representing acute and convalescent COVID-19 were sourced from the United States, Italy and Spain. From T cells, B-cell-depleted T cells, or PBMCs came the material, which was cDNA or gDNA.

The CDR3 is 15 amino acids. Per the germline V gene, CDR1 is SGHTA and CDR2 is FQGTGA. The ends lost 5 bases at V and 5 bases at J; junction bases unmatched: 8. In the authors' workflow: Researchers report that nucleated cell counts were estimated from reference gene primer amplification. The repertoire was sequenced with immunoSEQ multiplex PCR; TCRdb's copy has only in-frame clones and lacks some. That table gives V, J and clone size, and the DNA gave D and trimming. The sample carries some 83,000 clones, approximately 89% recorded once. This clone is a singleton in its sample. This chain connects TRBV7-3 to TRBJ2-2; 7 positions agree with TRBD1. The sequence was collected from a man in his fifties with acute or convalescent COVID-19. Material: peripheral blood. The CDR3 loop is CASSDKAQGTGELFF. CDR3 DNA sequence: TGTGCCAGCAGCGATAAAGCACAGGGGACCGGGGAGCTGTTTTTT.